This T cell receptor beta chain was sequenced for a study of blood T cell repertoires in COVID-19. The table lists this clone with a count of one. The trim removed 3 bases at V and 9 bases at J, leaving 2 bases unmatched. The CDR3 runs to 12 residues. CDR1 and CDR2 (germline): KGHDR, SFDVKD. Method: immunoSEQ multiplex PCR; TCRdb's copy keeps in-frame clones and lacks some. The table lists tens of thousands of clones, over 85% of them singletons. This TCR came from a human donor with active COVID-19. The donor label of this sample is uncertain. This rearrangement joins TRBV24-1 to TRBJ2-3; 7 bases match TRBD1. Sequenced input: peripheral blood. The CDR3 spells CATSDPQGTQYF. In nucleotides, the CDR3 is TGTGCCACCAGTGATCCACAGGGGACGCAGTATTTT.